One T cell receptor (beta chain) is described in this entry. The data were taken from a study of control samples from healthy donors and cancer patients. The CDR3 runs 15 residues. Germline values: CDR1 LNHDA, CDR2 SQIVND (reference sequence). J lost 5 bases, V lost 5 bases, and 6 bases had no gene match. TCRdb's table, derived via immunoSEQ multiplex PCR, lists solely in-frame clones and lacks some. This repertoire shows about 130,000 clones, about nine tenths found once; its top ten account for roughly 2.6%. The sequence was collected from a man aged 35 to 55 in good health. The sample comprised blood. The chain carries TRBV19 and TRBJ1-6; TRBD1 matches at 7 bases. For the CDR3, the DNA is TGTGCCAGTAGTGAGGGGGCGAATGATAATTCACCCCTCCACTTT. Its translation is CASSEGANDNSPLHF.